This passage covers 2 T cell receptor beta chains from one sample sequenced in a study of cytomegalovirus exposure and HLA in healthy donors (dated by TCRdb to about 2017). Libraries were prepared through the immunoSEQ multiplex PCR assay. A mixture of 60 forward primers for TCR Vbeta segments and 13 reverse primers for TCR Jbeta segments was used in the multiplex PCR. The table comes from immuneACCESS by way of TCRdb, which keeps in-frame sequences with V and J called. Part of the clones is missing from these tables; in studies checked, under half for an unresolved V gene and the rest for unknown reasons. This sample has 150,000 to 200,000 clones in its table, and 65% to 85% of those were observed once. Around 1.4% of the sample goes to the ten largest clones. Sequencing was done on a sample of PBMCs. The source of these receptors is a girl aged 5-17 years in good health and CMV-seropositive.

Turning to this clone: At the DNA level, this CDR3 is encoded by other sequences in the same sample as well. The chain has TRBV15 and TRBJ2-7; a weak D match, TRBD1 (5 bases). The CDR3 has 14 amino acids. Germline-derived CDR1 and CDR2 are LNHNV and YYDKDF (reference sequence). Trimming took 0 bases from V and 4 from J, leaving 10 bases between them. CDR3 sequence reads: CATSRDRGPYEQYF. The CDR3 nucleotides are TGTGCCACCAGCAGAGATAGGGGCCCATACGAGCAGTACTTC.

V usage is TRBV4-2 and J usage is TRBJ1-2; D possibly corresponds to TRBD1 (6 bases). Between the trimmed V and J ends, which lost 5 bases and 2 bases, there was a span of 15 bases. CDR1 is LGHNA and CDR2 is YNFKEQ in the germline V gene. The length of the CDR3 is 15 residues. This chain's CDR3 is CASSEQTGNNYGYTF. CDR3 DNA: TGTGCCAGCAGCGAACAAACAGGGAACAACTATGGCTACACCTTC.